This T cell receptor beta chain derives from a study of T cell responses to AZD1222 COVID-19 vaccine. Generated by immunoSEQ multiplex PCR, the TCRdb table keeps only in-frame clones and is missing some. The repertoire holds over 95,000 clones, with roughly 85% as singletons. Germline-derived CDR1 and CDR2 are KGHSH and LQKENI. The CDR3 loop spans 14 amino acids. The V and J ends lost 3 bases and 3 bases respectively, with 11 bases between them. The V call is TRBV18, the J call TRBJ1-1; D gene ambiguous. Specimen: peripheral blood, collected on day 0 of AZD1222 vaccination. This sequence originates from an adult in good health. The CDR3 DNA is TGTGCCAGCTCACCGGGTCCGAGTTACACTGAAGCTTTCTTT. Amino acid sequence: CASSPGPSYTEAFF.